These T cell receptor beta chains were read from a single sample in a study of blood T cell repertoires in COVID-19. Clones were read by immunoSEQ multiplex PCR, and TCRdb kept only the in-frame ones, dropping some. Among over 150,000 clones listed, roughly 80% were seen once. Sequencing used peripheral blood. Source of these receptors: a woman aged 55-75 years with COVID-19, enrolled during active disease. Each CDR3 is given with its conserved first and last residue. The order of the fields is J gene, clone size, D gene, V gene, CDR3 DNA, CDR3 protein. A D gene is named only where the DNA matches it firmly. A clone size is listed for some rows: how often the clone was seen (once, few, many), or a class if it is expanded.

TRBJ1-1 | - | - | TRBV9 | TGTGCCAGCAGCCGGGGGAACATGAACACTGAAGCTTTCTTT | CASSRGNMNTEAFF
TRBJ1-4 | - | TRBD1 | TRBV5-1 | TGCGCCAGCTCGTCCAGGGGGCCTTCTCCCGCAACTAATGAAAAACTGTTTTTT | CASSSRGPSPATNEKLFF
TRBJ2-2 | - | TRBD1 | TRBV29-1 | TGCAGCGTCAAAGGGCAGGGGGAAACCGGGGAGCTGTTTTTT | CSVKGQGETGELFF
TRBJ1-6 | once | - | TRBV25-1 | TGTGCCAGCAGTCGAATCTCGGGAGATTCTTCACCCCTCCACTTT | CASSRISGDSSPLHF
TRBJ1-2 | - | - | TRBV19 | TGTGCCAGTAGTCTTAGACAGGATCGGGGCTACACCTTC | CASSLRQDRGYTF
TRBJ1-1 | - | TRBD1 | TRBV19 | TGTGCCAGTAACCCCGTCGGCATACCCCGGGACAGCCCTGAAGCTTTCTTT | CASNPVGIPRDSPEAFF
TRBJ1-1 | - | TRBD1 | TRBV11-3 | TGTGCCAGCAGCGTAACAGGGGTCGCTGAAGCTTTCTTT | CASSVTGVAEAFF
TRBJ1-3 | - | - | TRBV18 | TGTGCCAGCTCCTCCCAGAACGGAAACACCATATATTTT | CASSSQNGNTIYF
TRBJ1-1 | once | - | TRBV6-1 | TGTGCCAGCAGTGAATTACAGCCTTCGGAAGCTTTCTTT | CASSELQPSEAFF
TRBJ1-5 | - | - | TRBV10-3 | TGTGCCATCAGTGAGGCAGGCTATAGCAATCAGCCCCAGCATTTT | CAISEAGYSNQPQHF
TRBJ1-5 | - | - | TRBV6-5 | TGTGCCAGCAGTATGCCCGGGGGCAATCAGCCCCAGCATTTT | CASSMPGGNQPQHF
TRBJ2-6 | - | TRBD2 | TRBV7-9 | TGTGCCAGCAGCGGGGGACTAGCGGGGAGCTCTGGGGCCAACGTCCTGACTTTC | CASSGGLAGSSGANVLTF
TRBJ2-5 | few | TRBD2 | TRBV28 | TGTGCCAGCAGTTCGTTAGCGGGGGGTAAAGAGACCCAGTACTTC | CASSSLAGGKETQYF
TRBJ1-6 | - | TRBD1 | TRBV19 | TGTGCCAGTAGTATTGGACAGGGGGGAAATTCACCCCTCCACTTT | CASSIGQGGNSPLHF
TRBJ1-6 | - | - | TRBV18 | TGTGCCAGCTCACCCGGGGTTTCTCTTATACTTTCACCCCTCCACTTT | CASSPGVSLILSPLHF
TRBJ2-1 | - | - | TRBV5-1 | TGCGCCAGCAGCTTGGAGCTGTACAATGAGCAGTTCTTC | CASSLELYNEQFF
TRBJ1-2 | - | TRBD1 | TRBV7-2 | TGTGCCAGCAGCAAAGACAGGGCATCGTCCTATGGCTACACCTTC | CASSKDRASSYGYTF
TRBJ1-2 | - | - | TRBV18 | TGTGCCAGCTCACCACCTTCCTACCTCTATGGCTACACCTTC | CASSPPSYLYGYTF
TRBJ1-2 | - | TRBD1 | TRBV14 | TGTGCCAGCAGCCCACAGGGGGTTGGAGGCTACACCTTC | CASSPQGVGGYTF
TRBJ1-1 | - | - | TRBV5-1 | TGCGCCAGCGGTATACCGGGAACTGAAGCTTTCTTT | CASGIPGTEAFF
TRBJ1-1 | - | TRBD1 | TRBV9 | TGTGCCAGCAGCGGGTGGACAGGGCAGGAAGCTTTCTTT | CASSGWTGQEAFF
TRBJ2-1 | - | - | TRBV9 | TGTGCCAGCAGCGTATCTCGGGGGACCCTCTCCTACAATGAGCAGTTCTTC | CASSVSRGTLSYNEQFF
TRBJ1-4 | - | - | TRBV2 | TGTGCCAGCACTCTTGACTTGTCTAAACTGTTTTTT | CASTLDLSKLFF
TRBJ1-1 | - | - | TRBV2 | TGTGCCAGCAGAGTTGGCATGAACACTGAAGCTTTCTTT | CASRVGMNTEAFF
TRBJ1-2 | - | - | TRBV27 | TGTGCCAGCAGTTTACAGATGGTCATCTACACCTTC | CASSLQMVIYTF
TRBJ1-2 | few | - | TRBV19 | TGTGCCAGTACCCCCGGGACTTCAAGGTATGGCTACACCTTC | CASTPGTSRYGYTF
TRBJ2-1 | - | TRBD2 | TRBV2 | TGTGCCAGCAGTTGGTTAGCGGGAGACAATGAGCAGTTCTTC | CASSWLAGDNEQFF
TRBJ2-2 | - | - | TRBV5-6 | TGTGCCAGCAGCTTGGAAATTCAGCGGGTAGGCTCCGGGGAGCTGTTTTTT | CASSLEIQRVGSGELFF
TRBJ1-4 | - | - | TRBV6-6 | TGTGCCAGCAGTTTTCTACAGGGCGCTAATGAAAAACTGTTTTTT | CASSFLQGANEKLFF
TRBJ1-6 | - | TRBD1 | TRBV6-5 | TGTGCCAGCAGTTACACTACAGGGGAGGATTCACCCCTCCACTTT | CASSYTTGEDSPLHF
TRBJ1-2 | - | - | TRBV6-2/TRBV6-3 | TGTGCCAGCAGTTACTCGGGCAGGGGTATGAGTGGCTACACCTTC | CASSYSGRGMSGYTF
TRBJ2-1 | - | TRBD1 | TRBV19 | TGTGCCAGTAGGAAACAGGGGTCCGGTGAGCAGTTCTTC | CASRKQGSGEQFF
TRBJ1-6 | few | TRBD1 | TRBV5-1 | TGCGCCAGCAGCCACCGGGACAGTAGGGATTCACCCCTCCACTTT | CASSHRDSRDSPLHF
TRBJ1-6 | - | - | TRBV7-2 | TGTGCCAGCAGCACCTACGAGAGGAATTCACCCCTCCACTTT | CASSTYERNSPLHF
TRBJ2-3 | - | - | TRBV18 | TGTGCCAGCTCAGCCTCGGGGTTATCTCGCACAGATACGCAGTATTTT | CASSASGLSRTDTQYF
TRBJ2-7 | - | - | TRBV5-5 | TGTGCCAGCAGCTTGGTAGGAGAGGGTTTCTACGAGCAGTACTTC | CASSLVGEGFYEQYF
TRBJ2-7 | few | TRBD2 | TRBV9 | TGTGCCAGCAGCTCCTCGACTAGCGGGAACTACGAGCAGTACTTC | CASSSSTSGNYEQYF
TRBJ1-5 | once | TRBD1 | TRBV5-1 | TGCGCCAGCAGCTTGACAGGGGGCGATCAGCCCCAGCATTTT | CASSLTGGDQPQHF
TRBJ1-5 | - | - | TRBV27 | TGTGCCAGCAGCCCACAAGGACAGCCCAGTCAGCCCCAGCATTTT | CASSPQGQPSQPQHF
TRBJ1-2 | - | - | TRBV19 | TGTGCCAGTAGCCCAACCATTCGGACAGCGAACTATGGCTACACCTTC | CASSPTIRTANYGYTF
TRBJ2-7 | few | TRBD1 | TRBV5-4 | TGTGCCAGCAGCCCGGACAGGGGAAGGACCTACGAGCAGTACTTC | CASSPDRGRTYEQYF
TRBJ1-2 | - | - | TRBV5-4 | TGTGCCAGCAGCTTGGTGAACAGAAAGGAAGTCTACACCTTC | CASSLVNRKEVYTF
TRBJ1-3 | few | - | TRBV25-1 | TGTGCCAGCAGCAGGGAATCTGGAAACACCATATATTTT | CASSRESGNTIYF
TRBJ1-2 | - | - | TRBV11-2 | TGTGCCAGCAGCTTAAATTGGGCAACTGGGAACTATGGCTACACCTTC | CASSLNWATGNYGYTF
TRBJ2-3 | - | TRBD1 | TRBV5-1 | TGCGCCAGCAGCTTAAGACAGGGGACCACAGATACGCAGTATTTT | CASSLRQGTTDTQYF
TRBJ2-1 | - | TRBD2 | TRBV3-1/TRBV3-2 | TGTGCCAGCAGCCCCCCCGGACTAGCGGGGGGGCGGGAGCAGTTCTTC | CASSPPGLAGGREQFF
TRBJ2-1 | - | TRBD2 | TRBV3-1/TRBV3-2 | TGTGCCAGCAGCAAGAGGGGACTAGCGGGAGAGGGTGAGCAGTTCTTC | CASSKRGLAGEGEQFF
TRBJ1-1 | once | TRBD1 | TRBV5-5 | TGTGCCAGCAGCTTGGGACAGGGGCGGTCGGGCACTGAAGCTTTCTTT | CASSLGQGRSGTEAFF
TRBJ2-3 | - | TRBD2 | TRBV4-2 | TGTGCCAGCAGCCAAGCCGAGACTAGCGGGGGGGTAGATACGCAGTATTTT | CASSQAETSGGVDTQYF
TRBJ1-6 | - | - | TRBV5-8 | TGTGCCACATCCGGACTCGCAAATTCCTTCTATAATTCACCCCTCCACTTT | CATSGLANSFYNSPLHF
TRBJ1-4 | - | - | TRBV9 | TGTGCCAGCAGCCCCACACAGGGAACTAATGAAAAACTGTTTTTT | CASSPTQGTNEKLFF
TRBJ1-5 | - | TRBD1 | TRBV6-1 | TGTGCCAGCAGTGAAGCGGGGGCGGACAGGGGGAGGCCCCAGCATTTT | CASSEAGADRGRPQHF
TRBJ2-1 | - | - | TRBV10-1 | TGCGCCAGCAGTGTGGCGCAGGGCCCCAATGAGCAGTTCTTC | CASSVAQGPNEQFF
TRBJ1-6 | - | TRBD1 | TRBV5-6 | TGTGCCAGCAGCCCCAGGGACAGGGGCAATTCACCCCTCCACTTT | CASSPRDRGNSPLHF
TRBJ1-5 | - | TRBD1 | TRBV18 | TGTGCCAGCTCACCACCTGGACAGGGTCAGCCCCAGCATTTT | CASSPPGQGQPQHF
TRBJ1-2 | - | TRBD1 | TRBV6-5 | TGTGCCAGCAATAAACTCGGGACAGCCGACTATGGCTACACCTTC | CASNKLGTADYGYTF
TRBJ1-2 | - | TRBD1 | TRBV5-1 | TGCGCCAGCAGCGGACAGGGGACGGATGGCTACACCTTC | CASSGQGTDGYTF